This entry concerns a single T cell receptor (beta chain). Sequencing was performed with immunoSEQ multiplex PCR; in TCRdb, only in-frame clones are kept and a portion is missing. There are around 450,000 clones in the sample; around 90% occur only once, and roughly 0.66% lies in the top ten. The study counted Cohort 3 donors as recovered given two negative PCRs, clearance, or symptom resolution. With 1 base removed from V and 0 bases from J, the gap between germline ends came to 8 bases. The CDR3 consists of 15 residues. The V gene's germline CDR1 is SNHLY and CDR2 FYNNEI. The sample belongs to a study of blood T cell repertoires in COVID-19.

Input material: PBMCs or T cells enriched from blood (not recorded which). The V call is TRBV2, the J call TRBJ2-3, with no clear D. The TCR comes from a man between 18 and 35 years old who had recovered from COVID-19. The CDR3 loop is CASSEGGVSTDTQYF. The CDR3 nucleotides are TGTGCCAGCAGTGAAGGCGGCGTTAGCACAGATACGCAGTATTTT.